The rows below give T cell receptor beta chains drawn from one sample of a study of cytomegalovirus exposure and HLA in healthy donors. TCRdb's copy holds only in-frame clones and misses some; the assay was immunoSEQ multiplex PCR. The profile shows roughly 250,000 clones, approximately 85% of them singletons. Sequenced sample: PBMCs. Receptors were obtained from a middle-aged woman in good health and CMV-seropositive. CDR3s include the opening cysteine and the closing phenylalanine or tryptophan. Fields, in order: V gene, CDR3 protein.

TRBV4-3,CASSQGLAGFGGEQFF
TRBV5-1,CASSPLAGGADNEQFF
TRBV7-9,CASSLQAINTEAFF
TRBV9,CASSAQGAEAFF
TRBV11-3,CASSLELAGDYEQYF
TRBV28,CASTQPLAGVEYEQFF
TRBV6-6,CASTLGQGQGYTF
TRBV6-5,CASSYDAGGGTDTQYF
TRBV7-9,CASSPRDTRGTGELFF
TRBV25-1,CASSVPSTDTQYF
TRBV7-6,CASSLGQGMNTEAFF
TRBV14,CASSPTVSSYNEQFF
TRBV6-4,CASRSTGDSNQPQHF
TRBV27,CASSLSGLAPYNEQFF
TRBV4-3,CASSQDPPGGTADTQYF
TRBV9,CASSVVSTGNSPLHF
TRBV21-1,CASSKHSGRDTDTQYF
TRBV11-1,CASSLRGSNQPQHF
TRBV7-2,CASSPERTYNEQFF
TRBV28,CASSLHGTSGSEEQYF
TRBV7-2,CASSLEGLAGRNEQFF
TRBV6-5,CASSYGQGWQPQHF
TRBV4-2,CASSQGLGGGLQPQHF
TRBV7-7,CASSRGTSGSGETQYF
TRBV28,CASSRAGVGAGELFF
TRBV13,CASSSPGLAGVYEQYF
TRBV10-2,CASGQRGGTGELFF
TRBV30,CAWSVRGDEQYF